This T cell receptor (beta chain) stems from a study of blood T cells in healthy people across ages. It was with a sample-barcoded 5' primer and a J-beta primer mix that a second PCR of about 6 to 11 cycles was run. TCRdb used MiXCR to reprocess the 5' RACE reads, holding one entry per CDR3 protein. The table shows some 1.4 million distinct CDR3 sequences, with around two fifths occurring only once. Study outcomes and limitations: Naive CD4+ cell counts and diversity both ran higher in long-lived than in aged donors. TCR beta diversity tracked closely with naive T cell percentage. The lack of PBMC sorting stopped any conclusive naive versus antigen-experienced comparison.

This clonotype appeared a few times. Its matching antigen is unknown. Trimming removed 0 bases from V and 7 bases from J; junction bases left unmatched: 6. This CDR3 spans 15 amino acids. Germline V gene sequence: CDR1 SGHVS, CDR2 FQNEAQ. This TCR was sampled from a woman younger than 30 in good health. The specimen sequenced was blood. This sequence joins TRBV7-8 and TRBJ2-1, with 7 bases matching TRBD2. The CDR3 sequence is CASSLAGGPWNEQFF. The CDR3 DNA is TGTGCCAGCAGCTTAGCGGGAGGGCCTTGGAATGAGCAGTTCTTC.